This T cell receptor (beta chain) was identified in a study of OX40 agonist ivuxolimab in advanced cancers. Study-wide results and caveats: Individuals who were partial responders at 0.1-3.0 mg/kg had clonal expansion that ranked among the lowest. At doses 0.1 to 3.0 mg/kg, CD4+ and CD8+ clones expanded.

The V and J ends lost 3 bases and 3 bases respectively, with 8 bases between them. CDR3 size: 13 residues. Per germline, CDR1 LGHNA and CDR2 YSLEER. The data were produced by immunoSEQ multiplex PCR, yet TCRdb's version contains in-frame clones alone and is incomplete. The sample has over 35,000 clones, around 84% seen once. About this clone: Its cognate antigen is unknown.

The sample in question was CD4+ or CD8+ T cells sorted from blood, obtained in a trial of the OX40 agonist ivuxolimab. The receptor comes from an adult with an advanced solid tumor such as melanoma, head and neck, liver or kidney cancer. The rearrangement links TRBV4-3 to TRBJ1-1, with unresolved D. Here the CDR3 reads CASSQLGYTEAFF. CDR3 nucleotide sequence: TGCGCCAGCAGCCAGTTGGGATACACTGAAGCTTTCTTT.